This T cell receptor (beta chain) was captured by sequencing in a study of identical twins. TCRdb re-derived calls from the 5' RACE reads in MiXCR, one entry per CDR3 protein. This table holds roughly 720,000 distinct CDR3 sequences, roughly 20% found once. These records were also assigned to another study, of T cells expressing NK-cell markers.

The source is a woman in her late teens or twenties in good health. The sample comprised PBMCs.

Written as DNA, the CDR3 is TGTGCCAGCAGCTTAGGCCGGGGAACAGGGAGGGAAGAGACCCAGTACTTC. It encodes CASSLGRGTGREETQYF. The chain couples TRBV13 to TRBJ2-5; D is possibly TRBD2 (7 bases). Between the trimmed V and J ends, which lost 0 bases and 3 bases, there was a span of 17 bases. This CDR3 is 17 amino acids long. CDR1 PRHDT and CDR2 FYEKMQ come from the germline V gene (reference sequence). The full variable domain, in which reference TRBV13 and TRBJ2-5 provide the parts outside the CDR3, is AAGVIQSPRHLIKEKRETATLKCYPIPRHDTVYWYQQGPGQDPQFLISFYEKMQSDKGSIPDRFSAQQFSDYHSELNMSSLELGDSALYFCASSLGRGTGREETQYFGPGTRLLVL.